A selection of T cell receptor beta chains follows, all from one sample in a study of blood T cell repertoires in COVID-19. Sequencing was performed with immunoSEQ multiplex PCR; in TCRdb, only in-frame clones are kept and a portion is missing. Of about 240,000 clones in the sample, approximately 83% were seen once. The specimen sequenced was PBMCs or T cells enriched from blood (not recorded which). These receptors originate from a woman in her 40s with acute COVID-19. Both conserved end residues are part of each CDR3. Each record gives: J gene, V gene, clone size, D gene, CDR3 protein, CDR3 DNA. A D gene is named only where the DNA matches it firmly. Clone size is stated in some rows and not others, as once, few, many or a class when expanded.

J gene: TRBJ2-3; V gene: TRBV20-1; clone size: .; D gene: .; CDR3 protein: CSATYTDTQYF; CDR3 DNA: TGCAGTGCCACTTACACAGATACGCAGTATTTT
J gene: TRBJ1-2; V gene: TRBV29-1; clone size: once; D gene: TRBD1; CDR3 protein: CSTITGGIYGYTF; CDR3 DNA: TGCAGCACCATTACAGGGGGCATCTATGGCTACACCTTC
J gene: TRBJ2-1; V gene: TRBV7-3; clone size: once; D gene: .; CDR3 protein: CASSQRGGEQFF; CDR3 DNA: TGTGCCAGCAGTCAAAGGGGGGGTGAGCAGTTCTTC
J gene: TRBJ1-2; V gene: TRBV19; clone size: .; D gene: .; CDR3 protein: CASSSTGNYGYTF; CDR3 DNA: TGTGCCAGTAGTTCCACAGGGAACTATGGCTACACCTTC
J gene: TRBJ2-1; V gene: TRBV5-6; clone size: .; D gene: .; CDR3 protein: CASSYGVNEQFF; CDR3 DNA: TGTGCCAGCAGCTACGGTGTCAATGAGCAGTTCTTC
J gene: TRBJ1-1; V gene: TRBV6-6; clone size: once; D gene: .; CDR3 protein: CASRTGGEAFF; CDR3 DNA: TGTGCCAGCAGGACGGGGGGTGAAGCTTTCTTT
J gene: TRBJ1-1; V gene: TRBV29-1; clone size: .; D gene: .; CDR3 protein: CSVEMGKYYTEAFF; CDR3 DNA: TGCAGCGTTGAGATGGGCAAATACTACACTGAAGCTTTCTTT
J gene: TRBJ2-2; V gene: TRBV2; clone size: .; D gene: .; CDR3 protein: CASRRLANTGELFF; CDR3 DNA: TGTGCCAGCAGGAGGCTAGCTAACACCGGGGAGCTGTTTTTT
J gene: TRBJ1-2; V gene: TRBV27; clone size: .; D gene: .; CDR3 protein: CASSLLGAPGYTF; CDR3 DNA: TGTGCCAGCAGTTTACTGGGGGCGCCTGGCTACACCTTC
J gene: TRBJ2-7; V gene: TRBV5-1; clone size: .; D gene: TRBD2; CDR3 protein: CASSSGTSGRATYEQYF; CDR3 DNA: TGCGCCAGCAGCTCTGGGACTAGCGGGAGGGCCACCTACGAGCAGTACTTC
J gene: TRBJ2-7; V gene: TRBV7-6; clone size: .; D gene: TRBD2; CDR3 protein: CASSRFVAGGAYEQYF; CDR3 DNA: TGTGCCAGCAGCCGTTTCGTGGCGGGAGGTGCGTACGAGCAGTACTTC
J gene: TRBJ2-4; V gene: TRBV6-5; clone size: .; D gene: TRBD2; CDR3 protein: CASSPPGTSAIQYF; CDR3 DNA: TGTGCCAGCAGTCCCCCCGGGACTAGCGCCATTCAGTACTTC
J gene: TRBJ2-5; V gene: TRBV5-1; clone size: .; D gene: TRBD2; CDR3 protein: CASSSNPGLQETQYF; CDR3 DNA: TGCGCCAGCAGCTCAAATCCGGGACTACAAGAGACCCAGTACTTC
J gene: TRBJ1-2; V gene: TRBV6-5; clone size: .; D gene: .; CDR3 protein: CAGQGIGGGYTF; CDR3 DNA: TGTGCCGGGCAGGGTATCGGTGGTGGCTACACCTTC
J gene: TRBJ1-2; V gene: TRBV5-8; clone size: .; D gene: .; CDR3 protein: CASKQSGGGRYGYTF; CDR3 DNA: TGTGCCAGCAAACAATCGGGAGGCGGGCGCTATGGCTACACCTTC
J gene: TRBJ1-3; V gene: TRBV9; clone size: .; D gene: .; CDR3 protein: CASSTTRSRGGNTIYF; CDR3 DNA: TGTGCCAGCAGCACTACCCGAAGCCGGGGTGGAAACACCATATATTTT
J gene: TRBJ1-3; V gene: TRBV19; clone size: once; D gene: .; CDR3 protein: CASSSGGEAGNTIYF; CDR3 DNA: TGTGCCAGTAGTAGCGGAGGGGAGGCTGGAAACACCATATATTTT
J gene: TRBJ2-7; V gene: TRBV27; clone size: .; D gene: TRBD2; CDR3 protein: CASSQTSGVSYEQYF; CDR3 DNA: TGTGCCAGCAGCCAGACTAGCGGGGTTTCCTACGAGCAGTACTTC
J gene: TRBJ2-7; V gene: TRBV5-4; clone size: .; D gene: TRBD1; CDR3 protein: CASSKGQGPNYEQYF; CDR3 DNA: TGTGCCAGCAGCAAGGGACAGGGACCTAACTACGAGCAGTACTTC
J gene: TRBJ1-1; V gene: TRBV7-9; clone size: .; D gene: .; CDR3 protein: CASIFREGSTEAFF; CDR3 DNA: TGTGCCAGCATCTTCAGGGAGGGGAGCACTGAAGCTTTCTTT
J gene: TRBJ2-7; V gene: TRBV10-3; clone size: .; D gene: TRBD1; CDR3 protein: CAISERTGVHEQYF; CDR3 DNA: TGTGCCATCAGTGAACGGACAGGGGTACACGAGCAGTACTTC
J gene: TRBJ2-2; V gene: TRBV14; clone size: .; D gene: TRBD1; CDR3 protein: CASSQVSGGYTGELFF; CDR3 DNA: TGTGCCAGCAGCCAAGTTTCAGGGGGCTACACCGGGGAGCTGTTTTTT
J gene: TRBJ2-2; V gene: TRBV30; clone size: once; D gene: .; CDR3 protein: CAWRRGANTGELFF; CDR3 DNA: TGTGCCTGGAGGCGCGGGGCGAACACCGGGGAGCTGTTTTTT
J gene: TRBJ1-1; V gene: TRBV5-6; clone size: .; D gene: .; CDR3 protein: CASSLVAVTEAFF; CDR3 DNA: TGTGCCAGCAGCTTGGTGGCGGTCACTGAAGCTTTCTTT
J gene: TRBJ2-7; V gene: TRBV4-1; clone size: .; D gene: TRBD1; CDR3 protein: CASSAPGQAGYEQYF; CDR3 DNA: TGCGCCAGCAGCGCACCGGGACAGGCCGGCTACGAGCAGTACTTC
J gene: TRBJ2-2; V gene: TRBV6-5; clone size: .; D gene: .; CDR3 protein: CASSYSGGMETGELFF; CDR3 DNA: TGTGCCAGCAGTTACTCAGGGGGTATGGAAACCGGGGAGCTGTTTTTT
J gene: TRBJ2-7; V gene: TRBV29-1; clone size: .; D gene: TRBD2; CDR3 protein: CSASGRSYEQYF; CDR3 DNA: TGCAGCGCAAGCGGGAGGTCCTACGAGCAGTACTTC
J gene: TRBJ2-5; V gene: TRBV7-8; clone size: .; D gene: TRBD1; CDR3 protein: CASTHRGQETQYF; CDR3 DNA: TGTGCCAGCACTCACAGGGGCCAAGAGACCCAGTACTTC
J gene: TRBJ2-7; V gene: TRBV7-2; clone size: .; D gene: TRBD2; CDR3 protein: CASSLAWEGYEQYF; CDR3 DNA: TGTGCCAGCAGCTTAGCGTGGGAGGGCTACGAGCAGTACTTC
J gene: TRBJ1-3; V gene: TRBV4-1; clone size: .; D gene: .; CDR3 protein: CASSQPRLGESGNTIYF; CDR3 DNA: TGCGCCAGCAGCCAACCGCGGCTAGGAGAGTCGGGAAACACCATATATTTT
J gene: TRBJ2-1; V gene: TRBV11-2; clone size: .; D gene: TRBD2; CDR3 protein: CASSWGLAGRMLNEQFF; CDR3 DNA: TGTGCCAGCAGCTGGGGACTAGCGGGAAGGATGTTGAATGAGCAGTTCTTC
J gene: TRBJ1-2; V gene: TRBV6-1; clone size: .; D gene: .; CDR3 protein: CASSEDTANYGYTF; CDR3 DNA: TGTGCCAGCAGTGAGGACACAGCTAACTATGGCTACACCTTC
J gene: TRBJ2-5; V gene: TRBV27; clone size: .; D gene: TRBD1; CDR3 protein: CASSFRQGAQETQYF; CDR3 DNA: TGTGCCAGCAGTTTCAGACAGGGGGCTCAGGAGACCCAGTACTTC
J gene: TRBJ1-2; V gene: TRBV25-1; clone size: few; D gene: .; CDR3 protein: CASSEFTGGYTF; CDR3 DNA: TGTGCCAGCAGTGAATTCACGGGTGGCTACACCTTC
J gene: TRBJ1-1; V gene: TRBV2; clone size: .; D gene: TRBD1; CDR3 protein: CASKWTGSTEAFF; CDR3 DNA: TGTGCCAGCAAGTGGACAGGGAGCACTGAAGCTTTCTTT
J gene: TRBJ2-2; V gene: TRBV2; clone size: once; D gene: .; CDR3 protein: CASWSRTENTGELFF; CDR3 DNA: TGTGCCAGCTGGTCGAGGACAGAGAACACCGGGGAGCTGTTTTTT
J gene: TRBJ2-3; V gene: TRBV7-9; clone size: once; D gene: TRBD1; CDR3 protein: CASSLGTGGPTDTQYF; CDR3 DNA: TGTGCCAGCAGCTTAGGGACAGGGGGTCCGACAGATACGCAGTATTTT
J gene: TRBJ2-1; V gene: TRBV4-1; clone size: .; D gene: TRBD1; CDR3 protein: CASSQRNTGEYNEQFF; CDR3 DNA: TGCGCCAGCAGCCAGAGGAATACAGGGGAGTACAATGAGCAGTTCTTC
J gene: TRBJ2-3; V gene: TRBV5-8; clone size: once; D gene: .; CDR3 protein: CASSLGQGGDTQYF; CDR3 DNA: TGTGCCAGCAGCTTGGGGCAGGGGGGCGATACGCAGTATTTT
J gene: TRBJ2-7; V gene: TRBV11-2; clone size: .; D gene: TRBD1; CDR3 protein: CASSGRGQGLVWEQYF; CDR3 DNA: TGTGCCAGCAGCGGTCGGGGACAGGGGCTCGTCTGGGAGCAGTACTTC
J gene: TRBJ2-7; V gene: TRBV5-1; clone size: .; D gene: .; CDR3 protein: CASSLEQFAYEQYF; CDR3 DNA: TGCGCCAGCAGCTTGGAACAGTTTGCCTACGAGCAGTACTTC
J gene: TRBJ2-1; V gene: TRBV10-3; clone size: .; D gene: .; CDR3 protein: CAISMSSDNEQFF; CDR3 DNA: TGTGCCATCAGCATGAGCTCTGACAATGAGCAGTTCTTC
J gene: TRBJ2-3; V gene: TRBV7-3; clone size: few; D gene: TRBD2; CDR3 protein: CASSSWTSGSHGDTQYF; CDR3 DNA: TGTGCCAGCAGCTCCTGGACTAGCGGGAGCCATGGAGATACGCAGTATTTT
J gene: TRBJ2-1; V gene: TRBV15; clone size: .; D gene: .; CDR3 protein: CATSSSRQRNEQFF; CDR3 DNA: TGTGCCACCAGCAGCTCTAGACAGAGAAATGAGCAGTTCTTC
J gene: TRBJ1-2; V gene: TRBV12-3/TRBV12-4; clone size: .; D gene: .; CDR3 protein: CASSLAAGYGYTF; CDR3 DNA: TGTGCCAGCAGTTTAGCGGCGGGGTATGGCTACACCTTC
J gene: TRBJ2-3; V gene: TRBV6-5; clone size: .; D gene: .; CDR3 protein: CAAGQDTQYF; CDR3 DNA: TGTGCCGCAGGCCAAGATACGCAGTATTTT
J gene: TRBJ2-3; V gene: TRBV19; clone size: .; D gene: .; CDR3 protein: CASSMTTSTDTQYF; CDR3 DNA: TGTGCCAGTAGTATGACTACTAGCACAGATACGCAGTATTTT
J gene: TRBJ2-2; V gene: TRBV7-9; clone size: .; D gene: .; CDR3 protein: CASRSDRRDTGELFF; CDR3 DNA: TGTGCCAGCAGATCGGATCGCCGGGACACCGGGGAGCTGTTTTTT
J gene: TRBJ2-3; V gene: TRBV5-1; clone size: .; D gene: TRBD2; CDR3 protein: CASSLEGAGSTDTQYF; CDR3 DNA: TGCGCCAGCAGCTTGGAGGGAGCGGGAAGCACAGATACGCAGTATTTT
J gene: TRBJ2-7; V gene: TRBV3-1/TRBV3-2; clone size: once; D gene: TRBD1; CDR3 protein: CASSQGQGRDEQYF; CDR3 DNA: TGTGCCAGCAGCCAAGGACAGGGAAGGGACGAGCAGTACTTC
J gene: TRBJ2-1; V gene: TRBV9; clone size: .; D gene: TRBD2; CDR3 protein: CASSALTSGRIYEQFF; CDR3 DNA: TGTGCCAGCAGCGCGTTGACTAGCGGGAGGATCTATGAGCAGTTCTTC
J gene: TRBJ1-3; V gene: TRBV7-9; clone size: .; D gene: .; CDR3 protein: CASSLYGESGNTIYF; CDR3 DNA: TGTGCCAGCAGCTTATACGGGGAATCTGGAAACACCATATATTTT
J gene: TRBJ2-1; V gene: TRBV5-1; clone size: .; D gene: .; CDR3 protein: CASSLALRDSYNEQFF; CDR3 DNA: TGCGCCAGCAGCTTGGCCCTCAGGGACTCCTACAATGAGCAGTTCTTC
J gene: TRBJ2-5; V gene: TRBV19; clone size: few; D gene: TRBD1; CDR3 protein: CASSSRRQGPGQETQYF; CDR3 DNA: TGTGCCAGTAGTTCCAGACGACAGGGGCCCGGCCAAGAGACCCAGTACTTC